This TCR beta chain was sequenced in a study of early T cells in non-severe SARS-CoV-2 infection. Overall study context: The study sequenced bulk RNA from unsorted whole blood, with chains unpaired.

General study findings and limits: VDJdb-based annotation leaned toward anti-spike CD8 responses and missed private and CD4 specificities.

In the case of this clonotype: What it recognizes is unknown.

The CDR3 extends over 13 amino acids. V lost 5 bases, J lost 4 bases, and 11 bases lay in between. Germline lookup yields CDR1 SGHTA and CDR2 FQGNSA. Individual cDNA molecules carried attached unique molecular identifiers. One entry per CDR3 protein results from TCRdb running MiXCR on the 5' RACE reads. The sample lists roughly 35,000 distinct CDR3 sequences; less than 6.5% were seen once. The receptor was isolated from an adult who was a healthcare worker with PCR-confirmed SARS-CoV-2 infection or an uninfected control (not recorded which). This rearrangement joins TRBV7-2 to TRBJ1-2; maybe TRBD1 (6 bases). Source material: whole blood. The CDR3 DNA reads TGTGCCAGCAGCCGGGGGGACATCTATGGCTACACCTTC. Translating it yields CASSRGDIYGYTF.